This TCR beta chain was captured in a study of primary melanoma T cells and metastatic recurrence. Study-wide findings and caveats: Independent of thickness, ulceration, mitotic rate and age, T-cell fraction reportedly predicted outcome. A T-cell-mediated antitumor response in primary melanoma was only suggested.

Trimming took off 6 bases at V and 0 bases at J, with 14 bases between the two ends. Germline CDR1 SGHNT, CDR2 YENEEA. The CDR3 spans 15 residues. Assay used: immunoSEQ multiplex PCR; TCRdb lists only in-frame clones, some missing. The sample consists of approximately 210 clones, 88% of them appearing once. A note on this clone: What it binds is unknown.

The source material was melanoma tumor tissue. This TCR was sampled from a human donor with melanoma. This sequence joins TRBV11-3 and TRBJ1-1, with D perhaps TRBD1 (5 bases). CDR3 sequence (DNA): TGTGCCAGCAGTACGGGACGAACAATGAACACTGAAGCTTTCTTT. This gives the protein CASSTGRTMNTEAFF.